These T cell receptor beta chains were read from a single sample in a study of patients and donors after allogeneic stem cell transplantation. TCRdb fed the RT-PCR reads into MiXCR, producing one record per CDR3 protein. The sample holds fewer than 500,000 distinct CDR3 sequences, approximately 16% seen once. Material: blood, either unsorted or a sorted T cell fraction (not recorded which). Receptors originate from a human donor who was either an allogeneic HSCT recipient or a stem cell or donor lymphocyte infusion donor (not recorded which). It is not recorded whose cells these are; they may come from a transplant donor. Both conserved end residues are part of each CDR3. A D gene is named only where the DNA matches it firmly. Clone size, where shown, is once, few, many, or a class for clones that have expanded.

v_gene: TRBV13
j_gene: TRBJ1-1
d_gene: NA
abundance: NA
CDR3nt: TGTGCCAGCAGCTCCAACCGGGACTTGAACACTGAAGCTTTCTTT
CDR3aa: CASSSNRDLNTEAFF

v_gene: TRBV7-9
j_gene: TRBJ1-2
d_gene: NA
abundance: few
CDR3nt: TGTGCCAGCAGTCCCCGCAGGGATGTTGAAGGCTACACCTTC
CDR3aa: CASSPRRDVEGYTF

v_gene: TRBV6-2/TRBV6-3
j_gene: TRBJ1-1
d_gene: TRBD1
abundance: few
CDR3nt: TGTGCCAGCAGCAAAACAGGGGGCGCAGGTGAAGCTTTCTTT
CDR3aa: CASSKTGGAGEAFF

v_gene: TRBV2
j_gene: TRBJ2-7
d_gene: NA
abundance: few
CDR3nt: TGTGCCAGCAGTGACCCCTACGAGCAGTACTTC
CDR3aa: CASSDPYEQYF

v_gene: TRBV12-3/TRBV12-4
j_gene: TRBJ1-1
d_gene: NA
abundance: many
CDR3nt: TGTGCCAGCGATCGACAAGGGATGAACACTGAAGCTTTCTTT
CDR3aa: CASDRQGMNTEAFF

v_gene: TRBV12-3/TRBV12-4
j_gene: TRBJ1-4
d_gene: NA
abundance: many
CDR3nt: TGTGCCAGCAGCCTACAGCCAACTAATGAAAAACTGTTTTTT
CDR3aa: CASSLQPTNEKLFF

v_gene: TRBV19
j_gene: TRBJ1-2
d_gene: TRBD1
abundance: few
CDR3nt: TGTGCCAGTAGTATTATGACAGGGAAGGGCTTGTTAGGCTACACCTTC
CDR3aa: CASSIMTGKGLLGYTF

v_gene: TRBV7-3
j_gene: TRBJ2-1
d_gene: NA
abundance: NA
CDR3nt: TGTGCCAGCAGCCCCCAGGGGTATGAGCAGTTCTTC
CDR3aa: CASSPQGYEQFF

v_gene: TRBV20-1
j_gene: TRBJ2-3
d_gene: TRBD2
abundance: few
CDR3nt: TGCAGTGCTAATGGTCGGTCCAGCGGGGGGGCAGATACGCAGTATTTT
CDR3aa: CSANGRSSGGADTQYF

v_gene: TRBV7-9
j_gene: TRBJ2-7
d_gene: NA
abundance: few
CDR3nt: TGTGCCAGCAGCTTACCCGGGATCCCCTACGAGCAGTACTTC
CDR3aa: CASSLPGIPYEQYF

v_gene: TRBV27
j_gene: TRBJ2-2
d_gene: TRBD1
abundance: NA
CDR3nt: TGTGCCAGCAGTAAGGACAGGGGGCATACCGGGGAGCTGTTTTTT
CDR3aa: CASSKDRGHTGELFF

v_gene: TRBV7-8
j_gene: TRBJ2-2
d_gene: TRBD2
abundance: many
CDR3nt: TGTGCCAGCAGCCAATATAGCGGGAGTGCCACCGGGGAGCTGTTTTTT
CDR3aa: CASSQYSGSATGELFF

v_gene: TRBV5-1
j_gene: TRBJ1-2
d_gene: TRBD1
abundance: once
CDR3nt: TGCGCCAGCAGCCCCAGGGACAGGGTTGGCTACACCTTC
CDR3aa: CASSPRDRVGYTF

v_gene: TRBV6-1
j_gene: TRBJ2-7
d_gene: TRBD2
abundance: NA
CDR3nt: TGTGCCAGCAGCCCCCCCGCGGGGGGTTTCGACGAGCAGTACTTC
CDR3aa: CASSPPAGGFDEQYF

v_gene: TRBV7-3
j_gene: TRBJ2-1
d_gene: TRBD2
abundance: many
CDR3nt: TGTGCCAGCAGCCCCCGGACTAGCGGCTACAATGAGCAGTTCTTC
CDR3aa: CASSPRTSGYNEQFF